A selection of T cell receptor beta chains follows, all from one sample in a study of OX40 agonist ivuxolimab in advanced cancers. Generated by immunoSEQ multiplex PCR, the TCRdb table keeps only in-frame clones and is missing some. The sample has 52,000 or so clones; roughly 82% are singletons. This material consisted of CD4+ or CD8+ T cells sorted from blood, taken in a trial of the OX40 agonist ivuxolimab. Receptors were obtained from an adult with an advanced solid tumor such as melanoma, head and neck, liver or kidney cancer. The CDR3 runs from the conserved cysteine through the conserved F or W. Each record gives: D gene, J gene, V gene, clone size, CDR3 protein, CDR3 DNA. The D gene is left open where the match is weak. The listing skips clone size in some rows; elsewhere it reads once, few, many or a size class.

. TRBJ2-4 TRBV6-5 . CASRTTGSAKNIQYF TGTGCCAGCAGAACAACAGGGTCCGCCAAAAACATTCAGTACTTC
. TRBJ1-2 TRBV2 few CASLWGGTGLVWYGYTF TGTGCCAGCCTCTGGGGGGGTACAGGGCTCGTCTGGTATGGCTACACCTTC
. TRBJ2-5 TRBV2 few CASSEGSGETQYF TGTGCCAGCAGTGAGGGTAGCGGAGAGACCCAGTACTTC
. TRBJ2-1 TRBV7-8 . CASSPGNEQFF TGTGCCAGCAGCCCGGGTAATGAGCAGTTCTTC
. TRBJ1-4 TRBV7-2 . CASSPPPGEGEKLFF TGTGCCAGCAGCCCCCCCCCGGGGGAGGGTGAAAAACTGTTTTTT
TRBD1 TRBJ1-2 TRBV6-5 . CASSYNPRQGFGYTF TGTGCCAGCAGTTACAACCCTCGACAGGGGTTTGGCTACACCTTC
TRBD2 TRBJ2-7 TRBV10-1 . CASSESRASGKTDEQYF TGCGCCAGCAGTGAGTCGAGGGCTAGCGGGAAAACCGACGAGCAGTACTTC
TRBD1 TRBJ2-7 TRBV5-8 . CASSLTWNFLEDRGNYEQYF TGTGCCAGCAGCTTAACTTGGAATTTTTTGGAGGACAGGGGGAACTACGAGCAGTACTTC
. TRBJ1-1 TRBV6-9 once CASSYGRTQAEAFF TGTGCCAGCAGTTATGGAAGAACACAGGCTGAAGCTTTCTTT
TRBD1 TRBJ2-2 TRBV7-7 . CASSQVGQGTGELFF TGTGCCAGCAGCCAAGTGGGACAGGGCACCGGGGAGCTGTTTTTT
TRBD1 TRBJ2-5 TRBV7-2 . CASGQQGGQETQYF TGTGCCAGCGGCCAACAGGGGGGCCAAGAGACCCAGTACTTC
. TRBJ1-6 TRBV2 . CASGGTVVYNSPLHF TGTGCCAGCGGGGGGACGGTTGTTTATAATTCACCCCTCCACTTT
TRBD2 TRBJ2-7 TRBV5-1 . CASSPRTSGATYEQYF TGCGCCAGCAGCCCTCGGACTAGCGGGGCCACCTACGAGCAGTACTTC
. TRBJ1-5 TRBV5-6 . CASSRSTGNQPQHF TGTGCCAGCAGCCGATCCACAGGGAATCAGCCCCAGCATTTT
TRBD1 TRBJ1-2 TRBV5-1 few CASSFGQEPDGYTF TGCGCCAGCAGCTTTGGACAGGAGCCTGATGGCTACACCTTC
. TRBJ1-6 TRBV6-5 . CASSEQQSRSPLHF TGTGCCAGCAGTGAACAGCAGTCGCGATCACCCCTCCACTTT
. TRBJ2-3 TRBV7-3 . CASSLLGDTQYF TGTGCCAGCAGCCTTCTAGGGGATACGCAGTATTTT
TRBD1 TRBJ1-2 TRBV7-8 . CASSLAGQGLAYGYTF TGTGCCAGCAGCTTAGCCGGACAGGGACTCGCCTATGGCTACACCTTC